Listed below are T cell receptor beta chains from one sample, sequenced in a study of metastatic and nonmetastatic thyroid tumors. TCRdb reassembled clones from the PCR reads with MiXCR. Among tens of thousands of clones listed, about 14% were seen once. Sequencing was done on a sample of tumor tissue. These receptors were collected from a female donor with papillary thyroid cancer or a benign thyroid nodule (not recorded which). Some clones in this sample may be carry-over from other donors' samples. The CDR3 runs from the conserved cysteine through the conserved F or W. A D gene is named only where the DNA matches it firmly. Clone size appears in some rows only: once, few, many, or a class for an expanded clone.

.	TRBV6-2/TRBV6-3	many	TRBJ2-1	CASSYSLRTSYNEQFF	TGTGCCAGCAGTTACTCGCTGCGAACCTCCTACAATGAGCAGTTCTTC
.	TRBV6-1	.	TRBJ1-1	CASSITGGEAEDFF	TGTGCCAGCAGTATCACAGGCGGAGAGGCCGAAGATTTCTTT
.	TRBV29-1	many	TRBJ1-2	CSVEVGGYGYTF	TGCAGCGTTGAAGTCGGAGGCTATGGCTACACCTTC
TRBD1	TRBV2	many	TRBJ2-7	CASSAFGTGLSYEQYF	TGTGCCAGCAGTGCTTTTGGGACAGGGCTAAGCTACGAGCAGTACTTC
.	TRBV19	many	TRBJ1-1	CASMRGSLRSEAFF	TGTGCCAGTATGCGGGGATCCCTGCGTTCTGAAGCTTTCTTT
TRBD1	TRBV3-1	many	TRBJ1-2	CASSQAGQGNNYGYTF	TGTGCCAGCAGCCAAGCCGGACAGGGAAATAACTATGGCTACACCTTC
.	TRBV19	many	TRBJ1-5	CASNAGLLGNQPQHF	TGTGCCAGTAATGCGGGCCTATTGGGCAATCAGCCCCAGCATTTT
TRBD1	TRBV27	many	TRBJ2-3	CASSSTSIRGRGLGDTQYF	TGTGCCAGCAGTTCAACGTCAATACGCGGCAGGGGGCTTGGAGATACGCAGTATTTT
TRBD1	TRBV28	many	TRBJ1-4	CASTGTVYNEKLFF	TGTGCCAGCACGGGGACAGTCTATAATGAAAAACTGTTTTTT
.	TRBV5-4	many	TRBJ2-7	CASSSTTNSNEQYF	TGTGCCAGCAGCTCGACTACGAATAGTAACGAGCAGTACTTC
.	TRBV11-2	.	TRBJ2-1	CASSPSPSQVASEQFF	TGTGCCAGCAGCCCAAGCCCCTCTCAAGTAGCATCTGAGCAGTTCTTC
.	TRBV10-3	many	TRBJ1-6	CAIRDSSGIPPLHF	TGTGCCATCAGGGACAGCTCGGGTATACCACCCCTCCACTTT
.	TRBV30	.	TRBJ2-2	CARTENIGELFF	TGTGCCCGGACCGAGAACATCGGGGAGCTGTTTTTT
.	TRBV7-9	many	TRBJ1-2	CASSFGPSTNYGYTF	TGTGCCAGCAGCTTCGGACCCAGCACTAACTATGGCTACACCTTC
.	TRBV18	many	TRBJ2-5	CASSPTGETQYF	TGTGCCAGCTCACCAACCGGTGAGACCCAGTACTTC